This T cell receptor (beta chain) was identified during a study of blood T cell repertoires in COVID-19. Study-wide context: Samples representing acute and convalescent COVID-19 were sourced from the United States, Italy and Spain.

Authors' methods: Reference gene primer amplification gave nucleated cell count estimates. Generated by immunoSEQ multiplex PCR, the TCRdb table keeps only in-frame clones and is missing some. V and J calls and clone size follow that table, whereas D and trimming were derived from the DNA. The sample lists about 190,000 clones; around 78% were seen once. The CDR3 loop spans 15 amino acids. The germline CDR1 and CDR2 sequences are SGHRS and YFSETQ. Trimming removed 4 bases from V and 1 base from J; junction bases left unmatched: 6. The rearrangement links TRBV5-1 to TRBJ1-1, with 8 bases fitting TRBD1. The clonotype was recovered from a woman older than 75 with active or convalescent COVID-19. Sequenced input: peripheral blood. The CDR3 DNA sequence: TGCGCCAGCAGCACCAGGACAGGGAGGAACACTGAAGCTTTCTTT. Amino acids: CASSTRTGRNTEAFF.